Shown below are 7 T cell receptor beta chains from a single sample sequenced in a study of T-cell reconstitution after alpha-beta-depleted transplantation in children listed by TCRdb under 2016. The treatment or condition label, read with the paper, signifies: allogeneic hematopoietic cell transplantation with graft depleted of TCRalphabeta T cells and CD19 B cells. Library generation was performed with PCR. The reads were generated on an Illumina HiSeq 2500. To normalize quantification of the TCRbeta repertoire, the TCR libraries were built with molecular barcoding that relied on unique molecular identifiers. The public reads were run again by TCRdb, first through fastp at Q25 and then through MiXCR, and only productive beta chains were kept. For every CDR3 protein sequence, its rows merge into one entry that carries the most common genes and DNA. Across this sample there are some 150,000 distinct CDR3 sequences, with 7.5% to 9% seen only once. 15% to 20% of the sample is held by the ten biggest clonotypes.

The sample was PBMCs, mostly from graft donor cells, taken 180 days after TCRalphabeta/CD19-depleted stem cell transplant. These receptors were obtained from a female patient aged 2 to 10 who had a stem cell transplant for congenital amegakaryocytic thrombocytopenia, so the T cells may come from the graft donor.

This clonotype was seen a few times. This sequence joins TRBV5-1 and TRBJ2-2; no definite D call. CDR1 SGHRS and CDR2 YFSETQ come from the germline V gene. The CDR3 extends over 16 amino acids. Trimming left V 0 bases short and J 1 base short, with 10 bases between. CDR3 DNA sequence: TGCGCCAGCAGCTTGGCCAGACCCATGAACACCGGGGAGCTGTTTTTT. This codes for CASSLARPMNTGELFF.

This clonotype was counted many times. The chain links TRBV12-3 or TRBV12-4 to TRBJ2-1; D may be TRBD1 (5 bases). The CDR3 totals 12 residues. V was clipped by 6 bases and J by 10 bases, with 13 bases between them. The CDR3: CASRNGAGEQFF. CDR3 nucleotide sequence: TGTGCCAGCAGGAATGGGGCAGGAGAGCAGTTCTTC.

The table lists this clonotype with many counts. J is TRBJ2-7 and V is TRBV15, with 7 bases identical to TRBD2. CDR1 and CDR2 from the germline V gene are LNHNV and YYDKDF (reference sequence). The junction had 3 bases not matched to a gene; V was cut back by 1 base and J by 0 bases. The CDR3 contains 15 residues. In DNA, the CDR3 is TGTGCCACCAGCAGAGGGAGGACTAGCTCCTACGAGCAGTACTTC. Its protein is CATSRGRTSSYEQYF.

This clonotype has only a few counts. This chain uses TRBV7-9 with TRBJ2-7; D may correspond to TRBD1 or TRBD2 (5 bases each). V lost 5 bases and J 4 bases, leaving 12 bases between the germline ends. The CDR3 loop spans 13 amino acids. Germline assignment: CDR1 SEHNR and CDR2 FQNEAQ (reference sequence). CDR3 in amino acids: CASSRGAPYEQYF. The DNA for the CDR3 is TGTGCCAGCAGCCGAGGGGCACCTTACGAGCAGTACTTC.

This clonotype was seen just once. With a much larger clone just one base away, this may be a read error. The chain uses TRBV20-1 and TRBJ1-1; D is perhaps TRBD1 (6 bases). This CDR3 is 17 amino acids long. Per the germline V gene, CDR1 is DFQATT and CDR2 is SNEGSKA (reference sequence). The CDR3 protein is CSARDSGGAKGGRGALF. Written as DNA, the CDR3 is TGCAGTGCTAGAGATTCGGGGGGGGCGAAAGGTGGAAGAGGAGCTTTATTT.

This clonotype was found a few times. The chain recombines TRBV7-8 with TRBJ2-1, with D perhaps TRBD1 (6 bases). Per the germline V gene, CDR1 is SGHVS and CDR2 is FQNEAQ. Trimming removed 5 bases from V and 8 bases from J, with 22 bases in between. CDR3 length: 16 residues. In nucleotides, the CDR3 is TGTGCCAGCAGCACCCGGACAGCCCCCGCTCGGGATGAGCAGTTCTTC. Encoded protein: CASSTRTAPARDEQFF.

This rearrangement joins TRBV12-3 or TRBV12-4 to TRBJ2-5; 11 bases line up with TRBD2. The CDR3 consists of 16 residues. The V segment lost 6 bases and the J segment 4 bases; nucleotides outside the gene matches: 10. In DNA, the CDR3 is TGTGCCAGCAGCGGACTAGCGGGCAATAGGGGAGAGACCCAGTACTTC. Its protein is CASSGLAGNRGETQYF.